This T cell receptor (beta chain) is drawn from a study of technical replicates of blood from a few donors. Data came from immunoSEQ multiplex PCR; TCRdb stores just in-frame clones and leaves some out. The table shows around 76,000 clones, with almost 98% occurring only once. This clonotype was sampled from a human donor in good health. Input material: T cells isolated from PBMCs.

The CDR3 DNA reads TGTGCCAGCCGGGACAGAATGAACACTGAAGCTTTCTTT. Its protein is CASRDRMNTEAFF. This rearrangement joins TRBV19 to TRBJ1-1; TRBD1 agrees at 7 bases. Germline-derived CDR1 and CDR2 are LNHDA and SQIVND (reference sequence). The CDR3 covers 13 residues. Trimming at V came to 9 bases and at J to 0 bases, leaving 4 bases not matched to a gene.